This TCR beta chain is drawn from a study of cytomegalovirus exposure and HLA in healthy donors. General observations from the study: CMV antigen specificity was confirmed in vitro for three CMV-associated chains.

A remark on this clone: What it binds is not known.

The V end was cut by 6 bases, the J end by 8 bases, with 11 bases between. The CDR3 runs to 12 residues. The germline gives CDR1 MNHNS, CDR2 SASEGT. In the PCR, 60 Vbeta and 13 Jbeta primers were used. Some clones are missing from TCRdb's copy, which holds only in-frame ones; the method was immunoSEQ multiplex PCR. The sample shows over 150,000 clones, approximately 77% of them seen only once. This receptor was obtained from a man between 18 and 29 years old in good health and CMV-seronegative. The V call is TRBV6-1, the J call TRBJ2-1; D unclear. Sequenced sample: PBMCs. CDR3 region: CASSLERDEQFF. In DNA, the CDR3 is TGTGCCAGCAGCCTCGAACGGGATGAGCAGTTCTTC.